This T cell receptor (beta chain) derives from a study of PD-L1 blockade in urothelial cancer. Study details: The authors examined blood 3 weeks (second dose) and 6 weeks after treatment start.

Profiled with immunoSEQ multiplex PCR; TCRdb holds only in-frame clones, not every one. This table holds about 30,000 clones, 75% to 90% found once. The V and J ends lost 6 bases and 1 base, in that order; junction bases with no gene match: 8. The CDR3 extends over 17 amino acids. Germline loops: CDR1 MGHDK, CDR2 SYGVNS. This chain joins TRBV25-1 and TRBJ2-6; the match to TRBD1 covers 8 bases. The sequence was obtained from a man aged 50 or older with urothelial cancer. The specimen was PBMCs, collected around atezolizumab (anti-PD-L1) treatment. In nucleotides, the CDR3 is TGTGCCAGCAGGGGGGACAGGAAGAAATCTGGGGCCAACGTCCTGACTTTC. Its translation: CASRGDRKKSGANVLTF.